Below, 28 T cell receptor beta chains from the same sample are listed, as sequenced in a study of T cell responses to AZD1222 COVID-19 vaccine. Sequenced by immunoSEQ multiplex PCR; TCRdb stores in-frame clones only, minus some. The sample yields 160,000 or so clones, more than 85% seen once. The material sequenced was peripheral blood, taken 28 days after the second AZD1222 dose. The source of these receptors is an adult who received the AZD1222 COVID-19 vaccine.

V usage is TRBV28 and J usage is TRBJ2-1; TRBD2 agrees at 11 bases. V lost 8 bases and J lost 6; bases outside the gene matches: 6. Germline V gene sequence: CDR1 MDHEN, CDR2 SYDVKM. The CDR3 runs to 14 residues. In DNA form, the CDR3 reads TGTGCCAGCCTGACTAGCGGGACCCTCAATGAGCAGTTCTTC. Translated: CASLTSGTLNEQFF.

This rearrangement joins TRBV11-2 to TRBJ1-5; D unclear. The CDR3 contains 13 residues. The V gene's germline CDR1 is SGHAT and CDR2 FQNNGV. V dropped 5 bases and J dropped 3 bases, with 8 bases sitting between them. In DNA form, the CDR3 reads TGTGCCAGCAGCATGCGAAACAATCAGCCCCAGCATTTT. Translated, it gives CASSMRNNQPQHF.

The chain recombines TRBV19 with TRBJ1-2; D ambiguous. CDR1 is LNHDA, CDR2 SQIVND, per germline (reference sequence). V was shortened by 2 bases and J by 1 base, with 8 bases between the two germline ends. CDR3 size: 14 residues. The CDR3 loop is CASSIYQFNYGYTF. The CDR3 nucleotides read TGTGCCAGTAGTATATATCAGTTTAACTATGGCTACACCTTC.

CDR3 protein: CASSLVQGGVWGGYTF. The CDR3 nucleotides are TGTGCCAGCAGTTTAGTCCAGGGAGGGGTCTGGGGTGGCTACACCTTC. V usage is TRBV28 and J usage is TRBJ1-2; a possible D gene is TRBD1 (5 bases). This CDR3 has 16 amino acids. Germline values: CDR1 MDHEN, CDR2 SYDVKM. Trimming shortened V by 2 bases and J by 7 bases, and 20 bases separated the two germline ends.

The rearrangement uses TRBV7-2 and TRBJ1-2; 7 positions match TRBD1. The CDR3 runs 16 residues. Germline CDR1 is SGHTA and CDR2 is FQGNSA. V shed 1 base, J shed 6 bases, and the junction held 11 bases outside the gene matches. In nucleotides, the CDR3 is TGTGCCAGCAGCTTAGGGGGGACAGTTTTGCTACATGGCTACACCTTC. Translating gives CASSLGGTVLLHGYTF.

The chain joins TRBV9 to TRBJ2-3, with D perhaps matching TRBD1 (6 bases). V lost 0 bases and J lost 2, with 13 bases in between. Germline assignment: CDR1 SGDLS and CDR2 YYNGEE. This CDR3 is 16 amino acids long. The CDR3 is CASSVAVGHNTDTQYF. CDR3 in DNA: TGTGCCAGCAGCGTAGCCGTGGGACACAACACAGATACGCAGTATTTT. The full variable domain, rest sourced from reference TRBV9 and TRBJ2-3, is DSGVTQTPKHLITATGQRVTLRCSPRSGDLSVYWYQQSLDQGLQFLIQYYNGEERAKGNILERFSAQQFPDLHSELNLSSLELGDSALYFCASSVAVGHNTDTQYFGPGTRLTVL.

This chain connects TRBV2 to TRBJ1-5; D unclear. Germline lookup yields CDR1 SNHLY and CDR2 FYNNEI. CDR3 length equals 12 residues. V lost 6 bases and J 0 bases, leaving 3 bases between the germline ends. The CDR3 sequence is CASRSSNQPQHF. The CDR3 bases are TGTGCCAGCAGGAGTAGCAATCAGCCCCAGCATTTT.

This clone was found once. J is TRBJ2-2 and V is TRBV27, with 9 bases fitting TRBD1. V lost 7 bases, J lost 0 bases, and 9 bases stayed unmatched. Germline assignment: CDR1 MNHEY and CDR2 SMNVEV (reference sequence). The CDR3 length is 17 residues. The CDR3 nucleotides read TGTGCCAGCACTCCGGGACAGGGCCTCGCGAACACCGGGGAGCTGTTTTTT. Amino acid sequence: CASTPGQGLANTGELFF.

V and J are TRBV21-1 and TRBJ2-3. TRBV21-1 is listed as a pseudogene. This CDR3 spans 14 amino acids. The CDR3 bases are TGTGCCAGCAGCAAAGTCGCTAGCACAGATACGCAGTATTTT. Its translation is CASSKVASTDTQYF.

This clone was observed once. The chain employs TRBV28 and TRBJ1-2; no clear D. Germline V gene sequence: CDR1 MDHEN, CDR2 SYDVKM. The CDR3 is 12 amino acids. V gave up 9 bases and J gave up 4 bases, with 12 bases separating them. CDR3 protein: CASAGDGYGYTF. CDR3 sequence (DNA): TGTGCCAGTGCGGGAGACGGCTATGGCTACACCTTC.

This clone was counted once. Written as DNA, the CDR3 is TGTGCCAGCAGCCCGGACGGCTATGGCTACACCTTC. This encodes CASSPDGYGYTF. The chain employs TRBV28 and TRBJ1-2; no reliable D call. Deletions cut 6 bases from V and 4 bases from J, with 9 bases between. CDR3 size: 12 residues. Germline CDR1 MDHEN, CDR2 SYDVKM.

The chain combines TRBV27 with TRBJ1-2; TRBD1 agrees at 8 bases. The trim removed 5 bases at V and 7 bases at J, leaving 9 bases unmatched. CDR3 size: 14 residues. Germline V gene data show CDR1 as MNHEY and CDR2 as SMNVEV (reference sequence). In DNA form, the CDR3 reads TGTGCCAGCAGTAGGGCAGGGGGCGTTCTTGGCTACACCTTC. It specifies CASSRAGGVLGYTF.

The chain recombines TRBV4-1 with TRBJ1-2; 9 bases are shared with TRBD1. Germline CDR1 reads MGHRA; CDR2 reads YSYEKL. CDR3 length equals 15 residues. Losses at the gene ends were 5 bases for V and 1 base for J; bases not matched to a gene: 5. The CDR3 loop is CASSFGQGNNYGYTF. The CDR3 nucleotides read TGCGCCAGCAGCTTTGGACAGGGGAATAACTATGGCTACACCTTC.

This sequence joins TRBV6-5 and TRBJ1-1; 7 bases map to TRBD1. V trimming: 8 bases; J trimming: 0 bases; junction bases outside the gene matches: 9. Germline assignment: CDR1 MNHEY and CDR2 SVGAGI. The CDR3 loop spans 15 amino acids. The CDR3 DNA is TGTGCCAGCCACCCCCCAGGGGGAATGAACACTGAAGCTTTCTTT. Protein: CASHPPGGMNTEAFF.

This clone was counted once. V gene TRBV14 combines with J gene TRBJ2-1; 10 bases fit TRBD1. The CDR3 runs 20 residues. Trimming took 4 bases from V and 5 from J; bases not matched to a gene: 20. Germline loops: CDR1 SGHDN, CDR2 FVKESK. For the CDR3, the DNA is TGTGCCAGCAGCCCACCCTTCCCCTTCGCCGACAGGGGGCCTGACAATGAGCAGTTCTTC. It is translated as CASSPPFPFADRGPDNEQFF.

The chain has TRBV27 and TRBJ1-1, with D hard to call. The germline V gene encodes CDR1 MNHEY and CDR2 SMNVEV (reference sequence). CDR3 length equals 13 residues. With 8 bases removed from V and 0 bases from J, the gap between germline ends came to 10 bases. CDR3 amino acids: CASAPHLNTEAFF. CDR3 in DNA: TGTGCCAGCGCGCCGCACCTGAACACTGAAGCTTTCTTT.

The chain has TRBV5-4 and TRBJ2-7; 7 bases line up with TRBD2. The CDR3 is 14 amino acids. Trimming took 6 bases from V and 3 from J; bases not matched to a gene: 9. Germline-derived CDR1 and CDR2 are SGHNT and YYREEE (reference sequence). The CDR3 is CASTRRGGSYEQYF. The CDR3, as DNA: TGTGCCAGCACTCGCCGGGGCGGGAGCTACGAGCAGTACTTC.

This clone is a singleton in its sample. This rearrangement joins TRBV30 to TRBJ2-2; D might be TRBD2 (5 bases). CDR3 length equals 10 residues. Per germline, CDR1 GTSNPN and CDR2 SVGIG (reference sequence). The chain's CDR3 is CGGYTGELFF. The CDR3 DNA reads TGTGGAGGGTACACCGGGGAGCTGTTTTTT.

The genes are TRBV5-4 and TRBJ2-1; 11 bases line up with TRBD1. Trimming took 0 bases from V and 7 from J; bases not matched to a gene: 3. In germline, CDR1 is SGHNT, CDR2 YYREEE (reference sequence). This CDR3 is 15 amino acids long. CDR3 bases: TGTGCCAGCAGCTTGGCCGGGACAGGGGGAAATGAGCAGTTCTTC. Residues: CASSLAGTGGNEQFF.

This clone was recorded once. The V gene is TRBV19, the J gene TRBJ1-5; 7 positions match TRBD1. The germline V gene encodes CDR1 LNHDA and CDR2 SQIVND (reference sequence). The CDR3 is 16 amino acids. V lost 2 bases to trimming and J lost 1 base; unmatched junction nucleotides: 5. The CDR3 sequence is CASSILLTGSNQPQHF. Here the CDR3 DNA reads TGTGCCAGTAGTATACTATTGACAGGGAGCAATCAGCCCCAGCATTTT.

This clone was observed once. The chain couples TRBV28 to TRBJ1-3, with a tentative D call TRBD1 (5 bases). Between the trimmed V and J ends, which lost 6 bases and 0 bases, there was a span of 12 bases. The CDR3 has 15 residues. CDR1 and CDR2 (germline): MDHEN, SYDVKM. The CDR3, as DNA: TGTGCCAGCAGCAGCCTGGGGGGCTCTGGAAACACCATATATTTT. Translated, it gives CASSSLGGSGNTIYF.

The chain links TRBV5-8 to TRBJ1-4, with TRBD1 as a possible D gene (5 bases). Deletions cut 4 bases from V and 0 bases from J, with 10 bases between. This CDR3 has 15 amino acids. The germline gives CDR1 SGHTS, CDR2 YDEGEE. The CDR3: CASSATGATNEKLFF. CDR3 nucleotide sequence: TGTGCCAGCAGCGCAACAGGTGCAACTAATGAAAAACTGTTTTTT.

This clone was detected only once. The chain has TRBV5-1 and TRBJ2-7, with D unclear. The CDR3 spans 12 residues. CDR1 is SGHRS and CDR2 is YFSETQ in the germline V gene. The V and J ends lost 2 bases and 7 bases respectively, with 10 bases between them. The CDR3 region has the DNA TGCGCCAGCAGCTTATCCCTGGGGGAGCAGTACTTC. As protein: CASSLSLGEQYF. The whole variable domain, remainder taken from reference TRBV5-1 and TRBJ2-7, is KAGVTQTPRYLIKTRGQQVTLSCSPISGHRSVSWYQQTPGQGLQFLFEYFSETQRNKGNFPGRFSGRQFSNSRSEMNVSTLELGDSALYLCASSLSLGEQYFGPGTRLTVT.

The chain couples TRBV30 to TRBJ1-3; D is unclear. Germline V gives CDR1 GTSNPN, CDR2 SVGIG (reference sequence). This CDR3 region has 15 residues. V lost 3 bases and J lost 0, with 12 bases in between. CDR3 sequence reads: CAWRNRGSSGNTIYF. CDR3 bases: TGTGCCTGGAGAAACCGAGGAAGCTCTGGAAACACCATATATTTT. Using reference TRBV30 and TRBJ1-3 for the parts outside the CDR3, the full variable domain is SQTIHQWPATLVQPVGSPLSLECTVEGTSNPNLYWYRQAAGRGLQLLFYSVGIGQISSEVPQNLSASRPQDRQFILSSKKLLLSDSGFYLCAWRNRGSSGNTIYFGEGSWLTVV.

This chain connects TRBV18 to TRBJ2-6; weak D call: TRBD1 (6 bases). CDR1 and CDR2 (germline): KGHSH, LQKENI. V was pared by 5 bases and J by 2 bases, with 10 bases between. The CDR3 spans 15 residues. CDR3 sequence reads: CASSGQPPGANVLTF. The CDR3 nucleotides are TGTGCCAGCTCAGGACAGCCCCCTGGGGCCAACGTCCTGACTTTC.

V is TRBV30 and J is TRBJ2-3; tentatively, D is TRBD2 (6 bases). The germline CDR1 and CDR2 sequences are GTSNPN and SVGIG (reference sequence). The CDR3 contains 14 residues. V lost 4 bases, J lost 3 bases, and 14 bases lay in between. The CDR3 is CAWNTLAGTDTQYF. The CDR3 nucleotides read TGTGCCTGGAATACACTAGCCGGGACAGATACGCAGTATTTT.

The V call is TRBV6-5, the J call TRBJ1-5; D ambiguous. Per the germline V gene, CDR1 is MNHEY and CDR2 is SVGAGI. Trimming shortened V by 2 bases and J by 5 bases, and 4 bases separated the two germline ends. This CDR3 contains 12 residues. For the CDR3, the DNA is TGTGCCAGCAGTTACGGGGATCAGCCCCAGCATTTT. The encoded protein is CASSYGDQPQHF.

This chain uses TRBV9 with TRBJ2-2, with 10 bases identical to TRBD1. J was trimmed by 8 bases and V by 0 bases; bases with no gene match: 13. Germline lookup yields CDR1 SGDLS and CDR2 YYNGEE. The CDR3 contains 18 residues. CDR3 nucleotide sequence: TGTGCCAGCAGCGTAGCCCTCCTGGACAGGGGGAAATTGGGGGAGCTGTTTTTT. Translated: CASSVALLDRGKLGELFF.